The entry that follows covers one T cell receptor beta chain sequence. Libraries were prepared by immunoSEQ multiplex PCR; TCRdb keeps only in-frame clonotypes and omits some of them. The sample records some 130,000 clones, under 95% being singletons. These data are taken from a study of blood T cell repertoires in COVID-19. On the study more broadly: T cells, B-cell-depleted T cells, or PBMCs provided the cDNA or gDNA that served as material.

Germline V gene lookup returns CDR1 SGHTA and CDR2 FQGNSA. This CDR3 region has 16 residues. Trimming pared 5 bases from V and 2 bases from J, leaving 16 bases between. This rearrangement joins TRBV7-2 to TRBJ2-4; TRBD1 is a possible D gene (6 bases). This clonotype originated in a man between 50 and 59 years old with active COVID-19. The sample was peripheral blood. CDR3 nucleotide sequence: TGTGCCAGCAGCAAACAGGGTCGCGCGTCCAAAAACATTCAGTACTTC. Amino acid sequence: CASSKQGRASKNIQYF.